These 3 T cell receptor beta chains were all obtained from the same sample, sequenced in a study of T cell repertoires in ileal Crohn's disease (dated by TCRdb to about 2019). Library preparation used the immunoSEQ multiplex PCR assay. TCRdb provides this immuneACCESS table in a form limited to in-frame rearrangements. Some clones are lacking; in checked studies, under half of them reflect an unresolved V gene, and why the rest are absent is not known. The sample profile shows 9,000 to 10,000 clones; approximately 82% of them were found once. 25% of the sample rests with the top ten. The sample taken for sequencing was ileal tissue. The receptors were sampled from an adult with Crohn's disease.

This clone appeared a few times. This chain uses TRBV6-6 with TRBJ2-3; 11 bases fit TRBD2. Germline V gives CDR1 MNHNY, CDR2 SVGAGI (reference sequence). V dropped 6 bases and J dropped 6; count of bases not matched to a gene: 2. The CDR3 length is 13 residues. The CDR3 spells CASRLAGEDTQYF. The CDR3 region has the DNA TGTGCCAGCAGACTAGCGGGGGAGGATACGCAGTATTTT.

This clone showed up just once. The V and J genes are TRBV7-2 and TRBJ1-5, with 7 positions matching TRBD1. V trimming: 1 base; J trimming: 8 bases; junction bases outside the gene matches: 8. Germline CDR1 and CDR2: SGHTA and FQGNSA. This CDR3 is built from 15 residues. CDR3 nucleotides: TGTGCCAGCAGCTTAGGAGGAGGGGGCTCTAAGCCCCAGCATTTT. Protein sequence: CASSLGGGGSKPQHF.

The chain has TRBV2 and TRBJ2-3; no clear D. The germline V gene has CDR1 SNHLY and CDR2 FYNNEI. Trimming cost V 2 bases and J 8 bases, with 17 bases left between them. This CDR3 is 15 amino acids long. As DNA, the CDR3 is TGTGCCAGCAGTGAATTGCCAGGCCCCCCTGCTACGCAGTATTTT. This translates into CASSELPGPPATQYF.